The 11 T cell receptor beta chains presented below share a single source sample, sequenced in a study of beta chain features in type 1 diabetes. What was sequenced were expressed TCRB transcripts, since all of the isolated RNA had been reverse transcribed. Profiling relied on immunoSEQ multiplex PCR, and the TCRdb table lists in-frame clones only, not all of them. The table lists a few hundred thousand clones, around 16% of them singletons. Sequenced: naive CD4+ T cells from blood. The receptors here all came from a woman aged 18-29 years in good health.

The rearrangement uses TRBV30 and TRBJ2-6; D not resolved. The CDR3 contains 14 residues. CDR1 is GTSNPN and CDR2 is SVGIG in the germline V gene (reference sequence). Trimming left V 0 bases short and J 1 base short, with 4 bases between. As DNA, the CDR3 is TGTGCCTGGAGTGTCCCTTCTGGGGCCAACGTCCTGACTTTC. Its translation is CAWSVPSGANVLTF.

This chain links TRBV27 with TRBJ1-2; D gene uncertain. The germline V gene has CDR1 MNHEY and CDR2 SMNVEV (reference sequence). V lost 5 bases and J lost 3, with 13 bases in between. This CDR3 spans 14 amino acids. The CDR3 is CASSPAARDYGYTF. In DNA, the CDR3 is TGTGCCAGCAGTCCCGCCGCTCGGGACTATGGCTACACCTTC.

The V and J genes are TRBV11-3 and TRBJ2-3; 8 bases match TRBD2. V shed 5 bases, J shed 2 bases, and the junction held 15 bases outside the gene matches. The germline V gene encodes CDR1 SGHNT and CDR2 YENEEA. The CDR3 runs to 18 residues. CDR3 residues: CASSPGLASISSTDTQYF. In nucleotides, the CDR3 is TGTGCCAGCAGCCCTGGACTAGCAAGCATATCTTCCACAGATACGCAGTATTTT.

This clone showed up just a few times. This chain links TRBV30 with TRBJ1-2, with TRBD1 as a possible D gene (6 bases). Trimming shortened V by 3 bases and J by 7 bases, and 15 bases separated the two germline ends. This CDR3 comprises 13 residues. Germline assignment: CDR1 GTSNPN and CDR2 SVGIG (reference sequence). This CDR3 is CAWSNRVGGGYTF. In nucleotides, the CDR3 is TGTGCCTGGAGCAACAGGGTAGGAGGTGGCTACACCTTC. Supplemented by reference TRBV30 and TRBJ1-2, the full variable domain reads SQTIHQWPATLVQPVGSPLSLECTVEGTSNPNLYWYRQAAGRGLQLLFYSVGIGQISSEVPQNLSASRPQDRQFILSSKKLLLSDSGFYLCAWSNRVGGGYTFGSGTRLTVV.

The chain couples TRBV6-5 to TRBJ2-5, with TRBD1 matching over 9 bases. This CDR3 region has 14 residues. Germline V gene lookup returns CDR1 MNHEY and CDR2 SVGAGI. After removal of 6 bases from V and 4 bases from J, the junction contained 6 bases not matched to a gene. CDR3 region: CASSITGGRETQYF. In nucleotides, the CDR3 is TGTGCCAGCAGCATCACAGGGGGCCGAGAGACCCAGTACTTC.

This clone was observed once. The chain couples TRBV28 to TRBJ1-4, with 8 bases fitting TRBD1. The CDR3 has 14 residues. The germline V gene encodes CDR1 MDHEN and CDR2 SYDVKM. The trim removed 2 bases at V and 8 bases at J, leaving 4 bases unmatched. CDR3 coding DNA: TGTGCCAGCAGTTTAAACAGGGGGAGGGAAAAACTGTTTTTT. This gives the protein CASSLNRGREKLFF. The variable domain in full, with the rest retrieved from reference TRBV28 and TRBJ1-4, is DVKVTQSSRYLVKRTGEKVFLECVQDMDHENMFWYRQDPGLGLRLIYFSYDVKMKEKGDIPEGYSVSREKKERFSLILESASTNQTSMYLCASSLNRGREKLFFGSGTQLSVL.

This clone was found a few times. The J gene is TRBJ1-5, the V gene TRBV30; possible D gene TRBD1, 6 bases. This CDR3 has 13 amino acids. In germline, CDR1 is GTSNPN, CDR2 SVGIG (reference sequence). Between the trimmed V and J ends, which lost 2 bases and 6 bases, there was a span of 11 bases. The CDR3 region has the DNA TGTGCCTGGAGTCCGGGACACGGTCAGCCCCAGCATTTT. This gives the protein CAWSPGHGQPQHF.

This clone was seen a handful of times. The chain uses TRBV4-2 and TRBJ2-1, with a possible D match to TRBD2 (6 bases). CDR3 size: 18 residues. Germline V gene sequence: CDR1 LGHNA, CDR2 YNFKEQ. V lost 0 bases and J lost 0, with 15 bases in between. The CDR3 spells CASSQEYSGSISYNEQFF. For the CDR3, the DNA is TGTGCCAGCAGCCAAGAGTATAGCGGATCAATCTCCTACAATGAGCAGTTCTTC.

V gene TRBV29-1 combines with J gene TRBJ2-1; 11 nucleotides agree with TRBD2. V dropped 4 bases and J dropped 4; count of bases not matched to a gene: 3. CDR3 length: 14 residues. Germline V gives CDR1 SQVTM, CDR2 ANQGSEA. The CDR3 coding sequence is TGCAGCGTTGTTCTAGCGGGAGGTTACAATGAGCAGTTCTTC. This encodes CSVVLAGGYNEQFF.

The rearrangement joins TRBV7-9 to TRBJ2-7, with 8 bases aligning to TRBD1. The V gene end was trimmed by 6 bases and the J gene end by 2 bases; junction bases not matched to a gene: 6. CDR3 length: 14 amino acids. Germline V lookup: CDR1 SEHNR, CDR2 FQNEAQ (reference sequence). CDR3 protein: CASRSGTGTYEQYF. As DNA, the CDR3 is TGTGCCAGCAGATCCGGGACAGGAACCTACGAGCAGTACTTC.

The chain couples TRBV11-2 to TRBJ2-7; 16 bases match TRBD2. Per germline, CDR1 SGHAT and CDR2 FQNNGV. CDR3 length: 18 amino acids. V dropped 7 bases and J dropped 3; count of bases not matched to a gene: 12. CDR3 sequence: CASTRAGTSGRGGYEQYF. The DNA for the CDR3 is TGTGCCAGCACCCGCGCCGGGACTAGCGGGAGGGGGGGCTACGAGCAGTACTTC. The whole variable domain, remainder taken from reference TRBV11-2 and TRBJ2-7, is EAGVAQSPRYKIIEKRQSVAFWCNPISGHATLYWYQQILGQGPKLLIQFQNNGVVDDSQLPKDRFSAERLKGVDSTLKIQPAKLEDSAVYLCASTRAGTSGRGGYEQYFGPGTRLTVT.